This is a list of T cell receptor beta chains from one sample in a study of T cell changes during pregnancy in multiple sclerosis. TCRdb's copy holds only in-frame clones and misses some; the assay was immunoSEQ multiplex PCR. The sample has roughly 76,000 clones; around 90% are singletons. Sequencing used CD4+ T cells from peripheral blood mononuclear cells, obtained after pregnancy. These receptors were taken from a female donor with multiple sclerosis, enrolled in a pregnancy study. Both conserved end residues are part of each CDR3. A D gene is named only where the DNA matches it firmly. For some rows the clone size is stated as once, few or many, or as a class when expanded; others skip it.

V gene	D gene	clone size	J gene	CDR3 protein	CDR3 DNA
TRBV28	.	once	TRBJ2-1	CASSPLLGALNEQFF	TGTGCCAGCAGCCCGCTTCTGGGGGCCCTCAATGAGCAGTTCTTC
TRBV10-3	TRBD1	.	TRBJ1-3	CAISDPDRGSGNTIYF	TGTGCCATCAGTGACCCGGACAGGGGATCTGGAAACACCATATATTTT
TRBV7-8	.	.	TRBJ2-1	CASSLDGGQRQFF	TGTGCCAGCAGCTTAGATGGGGGCCAGCGGCAGTTCTTC
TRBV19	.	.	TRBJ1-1	CASQMGLRNTEAFF	TGTGCCAGCCAAATGGGCCTTCGGAACACTGAAGCTTTCTTT
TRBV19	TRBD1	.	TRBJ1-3	CASSTTGGPGNTIYF	TGTGCCAGTAGTACCACAGGGGGACCTGGAAACACCATATATTTT
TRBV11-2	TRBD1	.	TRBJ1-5	CASSSGGTGGYHQPQHF	TGTGCCAGCAGCTCGGGGGGGACAGGGGGCTATCATCAGCCCCAGCATTTT
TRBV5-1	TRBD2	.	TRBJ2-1	CASSGTSGGWDEQFF	TGCGCCAGCAGCGGGACTAGCGGGGGCTGGGATGAGCAGTTCTTC
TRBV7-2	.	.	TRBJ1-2	CASSLSGYGYTF	TGTGCCAGCAGTCTTAGTGGCTATGGCTACACCTTC
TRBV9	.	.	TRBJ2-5	CASSAHGQETQYF	TGTGCCAGCAGCGCGCACGGTCAAGAGACCCAGTACTTC
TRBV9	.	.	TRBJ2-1	CASSVASSAYEQFF	TGTGCCAGCAGCGTAGCGAGTAGCGCTTATGAGCAGTTCTTC
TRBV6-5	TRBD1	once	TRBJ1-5	CASSFGQGGIYQPQHF	TGTGCCAGCAGTTTCGGACAGGGCGGAATTTATCAGCCCCAGCATTTT
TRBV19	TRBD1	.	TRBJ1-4	CASSNRGLYEKLFF	TGTGCCAGTAGTAACAGGGGGCTTTATGAAAAACTGTTTTTT
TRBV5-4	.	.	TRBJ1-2	CASSPSGARGYTF	TGTGCCAGCAGCCCGAGCGGGGCGCGTGGCTACACCTTC
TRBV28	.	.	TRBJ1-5	CASSLQGISNQPQHF	TGTGCCAGCAGCTTACAGGGTATTAGCAATCAGCCCCAGCATTTT
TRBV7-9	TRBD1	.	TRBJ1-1	CASSLGTRTGGNTEAFF	TGTGCCAGCAGCTTAGGCACAAGGACAGGGGGCAACACTGAAGCTTTCTTT
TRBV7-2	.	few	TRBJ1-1	CASSPKWAGFRAFF	TGTGCCAGCAGCCCTAAATGGGCAGGCTTCCGAGCTTTCTTT
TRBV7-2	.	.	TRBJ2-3	CASSPGRGGTQYF	TGTGCCAGCAGCCCTGGAAGGGGGGGTACGCAGTATTTT
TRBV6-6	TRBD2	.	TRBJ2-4	CASSGRGGIAKNIQYF	TGTGCCAGCAGCGGAAGGGGAGGGATAGCCAAAAACATTCAGTACTTC
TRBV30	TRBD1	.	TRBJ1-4	CAWRGQSNEKLFF	TGTGCCTGGAGGGGACAGTCTAATGAAAAACTGTTTTTT
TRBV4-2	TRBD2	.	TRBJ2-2	CASSPGLAGGISTGELFF	TGTGCCAGCAGCCCCGGCCTAGCGGGGGGGATTAGCACCGGGGAGCTGTTTTTT
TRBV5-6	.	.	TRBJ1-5	CASSFLNGGSNQPQHF	TGTGCCAGCAGCTTCTTGAACGGGGGTAGCAATCAGCCCCAGCATTTT
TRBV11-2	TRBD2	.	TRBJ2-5	CASNSPSASGAEETQYF	TGTGCCAGCAACTCACCCTCCGCGAGCGGGGCGGAGGAGACCCAGTACTTC
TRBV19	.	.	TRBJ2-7	CASSIDRTSYEQYF	TGTGCCAGTAGTATCGACAGGACGTCCTACGAGCAGTACTTC
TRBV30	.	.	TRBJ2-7	CAWSLSTLSYEQYF	TGTGCCTGGAGTCTAAGTACCCTAAGTTACGAGCAGTACTTC
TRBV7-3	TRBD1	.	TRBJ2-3	CASSLWSGGTNTQYF	TGTGCCAGCAGCTTATGGTCAGGGGGCACAAATACGCAGTATTTT
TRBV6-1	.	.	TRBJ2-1	CASSERVRSYRVNEQFF	TGTGCCAGCAGTGAACGGGTTCGGAGTTATCGGGTCAATGAGCAGTTCTTC
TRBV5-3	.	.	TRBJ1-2	CARSLAGEEGYTF	TGTGCCAGAAGCTTGGCAGGGGAAGAAGGCTACACCTTC
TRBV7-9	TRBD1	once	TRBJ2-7	CASSLTKVGQGIYEQYF	TGTGCCAGCAGCTTGACTAAAGTGGGACAGGGGATTTACGAGCAGTACTTC
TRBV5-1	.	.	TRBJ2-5	CASSPGTPFQETQYF	TGCGCCAGCAGCCCCGGGACACCTTTTCAAGAGACCCAGTACTTC
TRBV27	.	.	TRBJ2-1	CASSDTTRVGEQFF	TGTGCCAGCAGCGACACGACTAGGGTAGGTGAGCAGTTCTTC
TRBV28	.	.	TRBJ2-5	CASTLVGGRDKTQYF	TGTGCCAGCACCCTGGTCGGGGGGCGCGATAAGACCCAGTACTTC
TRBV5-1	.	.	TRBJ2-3	CASSLQLGLSADTQYF	TGCGCCAGCAGCTTGCAATTGGGACTTTCGGCAGATACGCAGTATTTT
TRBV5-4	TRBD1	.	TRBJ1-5	CASSMDRGLYQPQHF	TGTGCCAGCAGCATGGACAGGGGGCTCTATCAGCCCCAGCATTTT
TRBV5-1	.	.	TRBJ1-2	CASKHKMDSYGYTF	TGCGCCAGCAAACATAAAATGGACAGCTATGGCTACACCTTC
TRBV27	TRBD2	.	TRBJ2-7	CASSPRTSGSRGEQYF	TGTGCCAGCAGTCCCCGGACTAGCGGGAGCCGGGGCGAGCAGTACTTC
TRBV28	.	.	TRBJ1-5	CAGRGSNQPQHF	TGTGCCGGCCGGGGTAGCAATCAGCCCCAGCATTTT
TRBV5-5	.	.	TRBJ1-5	CASSLSGFREPQHF	TGTGCCAGCAGCTTGTCGGGTTTCAGGGAGCCCCAGCATTTT
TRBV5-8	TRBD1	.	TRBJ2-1	CASSRGQGPQFF	TGTGCCAGCAGCAGGGGACAGGGGCCGCAGTTCTTC
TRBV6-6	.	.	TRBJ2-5	CASSYSSETQYF	TGTGCCAGCAGTTACTCGTCGGAGACCCAGTACTTC
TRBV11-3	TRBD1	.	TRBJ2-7	CASSLGTGGYEQYF	TGTGCCAGCAGCTTAGGGACAGGGGGCTACGAGCAGTACTTC
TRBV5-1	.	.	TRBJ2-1	CASSPNGADRGKQFF	TGCGCCAGCAGCCCGAATGGAGCTGATAGGGGGAAGCAGTTCTTC
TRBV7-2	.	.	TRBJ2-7	CASSPTGGSYEQYF	TGTGCCAGCAGTCCCACCGGGGGCTCCTACGAGCAGTACTTC
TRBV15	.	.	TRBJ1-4	CATSREKGQGTNEKLFF	TGTGCCACCAGCAGAGAAAAAGGGCAGGGGACTAATGAAAAACTGTTTTTT
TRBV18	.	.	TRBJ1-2	CASSPASWLGGYTF	TGTGCCAGCTCACCAGCCAGTTGGCTTGGTGGCTACACCTTC
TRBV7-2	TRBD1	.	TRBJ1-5	CASSLGTGESRPQHF	TGTGCCAGCAGCTTAGGGACAGGGGAGAGTAGGCCCCAGCATTTT
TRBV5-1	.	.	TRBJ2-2	CASSLSQGSTGELFF	TGCGCCAGCAGCTTGTCACAGGGAAGCACCGGGGAGCTGTTTTTT
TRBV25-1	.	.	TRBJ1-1	CASSEIFPQEAFF	TGTGCCAGCAGTGAAATCTTCCCACAGGAAGCTTTCTTT
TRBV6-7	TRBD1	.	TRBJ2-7	CASSDDRGLPPAREQYF	TGTGCCAGCAGCGACGACAGGGGACTCCCCCCAGCGCGGGAGCAGTACTTC
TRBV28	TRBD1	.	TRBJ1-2	CASSFGQGANYGYTF	TGTGCCAGCAGTTTTGGGCAGGGGGCTAACTATGGCTACACCTTC
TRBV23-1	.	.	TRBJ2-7	CASSQPAGSFEQYF	TGCGCCAGCAGTCAACCGGCGGGCAGTTTCGAGCAGTACTTC
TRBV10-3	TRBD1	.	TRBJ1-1	CAISESPGQGGTEAFF	TGTGCCATCAGTGAGTCGCCGGGACAGGGGGGCACTGAAGCTTTCTTT
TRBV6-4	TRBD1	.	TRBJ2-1	CASSDSTGQGYNEQFF	TGTGCCAGCAGTGACTCGACGGGACAGGGCTACAATGAGCAGTTCTTC
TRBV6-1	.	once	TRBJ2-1	CASSRRTNNEQFF	TGTGCCAGCAGCAGGAGGACTAACAATGAGCAGTTCTTC
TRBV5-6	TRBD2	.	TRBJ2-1	CASSFRLAGNDEQFF	TGTGCCAGCAGCTTTAGACTAGCGGGGAACGATGAGCAGTTCTTC
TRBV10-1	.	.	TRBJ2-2	CASREDRVGSRNTGELFF	TGCGCCAGCAGGGAGGACCGGGTAGGAAGTAGGAACACCGGGGAGCTGTTTTTT